The present TCR beta chain was sequenced within a study of T cells in Graves' hyperthyroidism and ophthalmopathy. Amplification yielded TCR beta CDR3 regions, with RNA transcripts as the source. First-round RT-PCR targeting the TCR CDR3 was performed with the HTBI primer set. TCRdb re-called the multiplex PCR reads through MiXCR, storing one row per CDR3 protein. The sample shows over 700,000 distinct CDR3 sequences, roughly a sixth of them seen only once. Germline CDR1 LGHDT, CDR2 YNNKEL (reference sequence). The CDR3 is 15 residues long. V was clipped by 0 bases and J by 8 bases, with 14 bases between them. Hyperthyroidism patients were newly diagnosed, had disease duration under 2 months, and were aged 18 to 65 years. The blood sample predates any ophthalmopathy symptoms, coming from first hyperthyroidism diagnosis. It was around 10 ml of fresh peripheral blood that supplied the PBMCs.

The origin of this receptor is a woman between 50 and 59 years old with Graves' hyperthyroidism that later progressed to Graves' ophthalmopathy. This chain uses TRBV3-1 with TRBJ2-1; possibly TRBD2 for D (5 bases). What was sequenced was blood. CDR3 sequence (DNA): TGTGCCAGCAGCCAAGATAGAGAGGCTAGCTATGAGCAGTTCTTC. Its protein is CASSQDREASYEQFF.